The 21 T cell receptor beta chains listed next were all sequenced from one sample in a study of radiotherapy plus CTLA-4 blockade in lung cancer. Profiling relied on immunoSEQ multiplex PCR, and the TCRdb table lists in-frame clones only, not all of them. The sample has approximately 76,000 clones; over 70% are singletons. Sequencing used peripheral blood, obtained from a patient treated with radiotherapy plus ipilimumab. All receptors derive from a human donor with non-small cell lung cancer who had a partial response to radiotherapy plus ipilimumab. Some clones in this sample may be carry-over from other donors' samples.

V usage is TRBV5-1 and J usage is TRBJ1-2, with 7 bases aligning to TRBD1. The V gene end was trimmed by 0 bases and the J gene end by 4 bases; junction bases not matched to a gene: 6. This CDR3 contains 15 residues. Germline CDR1 SGHRS, CDR2 YFSETQ. CDR3 DNA sequence: TGCGCCAGCAGCTTGGGCCAGGGGGAGATCTATGGCTACACCTTC. Encoded protein: CASSLGQGEIYGYTF.

V and J are TRBV2 and TRBJ2-2; D call uncertain. This CDR3 spans 13 amino acids. Trimming removed 8 bases at V and 7 bases at J, with 14 bases between. The V gene's germline CDR1 is SNHLY and CDR2 FYNNEI. The CDR3 reads CASGLQGIGELFF. CDR3 in DNA: TGTGCCAGCGGGCTTCAAGGTATCGGGGAGCTGTTTTTT.

V is TRBV25-1 and J is TRBJ1-1; D gene unclear. V dropped 2 bases and J dropped 2 bases, with 9 bases sitting between them. Germline CDR1 and CDR2: MGHDK and SYGVNS. The CDR3 spans 14 residues. DNA for the CDR3: TGTGCCAGCAGTGAACAGGCATTTAACACTGAAGCTTTCTTT. Its protein product is CASSEQAFNTEAFF.

This clone appeared once. The V and J genes are TRBV27 and TRBJ2-1, with 8 bases that match TRBD2. Germline lookup yields CDR1 MNHEY and CDR2 SMNVEV (reference sequence). The CDR3 runs 17 residues. The J segment lost 3 bases and the V segment lost 6 bases, leaving 13 bases of the junction unmatched. CDR3 protein: CASRKYATGGGYNEQFF. The CDR3 DNA reads as TGTGCCAGCAGAAAATATGCTACGGGGGGGGGCTACAATGAGCAGTTCTTC.

In its sample, this clone was seen a few times. The chain couples TRBV6-5 to TRBJ2-5; D is perhaps TRBD2 (6 bases). The germline V gene encodes CDR1 MNHEY and CDR2 SVGAGI. The V gene lost 2 bases and the J gene lost 4 bases, with 14 bases spanning the gap. The CDR3 totals 15 residues. In DNA, the CDR3 is TGTGCCAGCAGTTACACCAGGGAGGTGGGAGAGACCCAGTACTTC. It specifies CASSYTREVGETQYF.

The chain couples TRBV6-1 to TRBJ2-5, with 8 bases aligning to TRBD1. The CDR3 is 14 residues long. Germline CDR1 MNHNS, CDR2 SASEGT. Germline trimming cut 6 bases from V and 2 bases from J; bases unmatched to any gene: 5. CDR3 loop: CASSKRTGQETQYF. The CDR3 DNA follows: TGTGCCAGCAGCAAGCGGACAGGGCAAGAGACCCAGTACTTC.

The chain joins TRBV5-4 to TRBJ2-7, with no clear D. Germline V gene lookup returns CDR1 SGHNT and CDR2 YYREEE (reference sequence). Trimming shortened V by 2 bases and J by 1 base, and 7 bases separated the two germline ends. This CDR3 spans 13 amino acids. The CDR3 DNA sequence: TGTGCCAGCAGCTTTTCCCCGTCCTACGAGCAGTACTTC. The encoded protein is CASSFSPSYEQYF.

This rearrangement joins TRBV7-6 to TRBJ2-7; TRBD2 is a possible D gene (5 bases). In germline, CDR1 is SGHVS, CDR2 FNYEAQ. The CDR3 sequence is 16 residues long. V dropped 1 base and J dropped 2 bases, with 15 bases sitting between them. The CDR3 here is CASSLEASSGTYEQYF. Here the CDR3 DNA reads TGTGCCAGCAGCTTAGAAGCCTCCTCGGGAACCTACGAGCAGTACTTC.

The V call is TRBV18, the J call TRBJ2-7; weak D call: TRBD1 (8 bases). V lost 4 bases, J lost 7 bases, and 20 bases lay in between. Germline CDR1 is KGHSH and CDR2 is LQKENI. The CDR3 is 15 residues long. CDR3 residues: CASSLTGQVGREQYF. CDR3 bases: TGTGCCAGCTCACTAACGGGACAGGTCGGGAGGGAGCAGTACTTC.

The chain has TRBV18 and TRBJ2-5, with 14 bases that match TRBD2. The J call may be incorrect, as the DNA end agrees better with TRBJ2-7. Germline V gives CDR1 KGHSH, CDR2 LQKENI. The CDR3 sequence is 16 residues long. Here the CDR3 reads CASSQMTSGGAYEQYF. In DNA form, the CDR3 reads TGTGCCAGCTCACAAATGACTAGCGGGGGGGCCTACGAGCAGTACTTC.

The chain recombines TRBV6-5 with TRBJ1-1; 7 positions agree with TRBD1. The CDR3 has 13 amino acids. Germline trimming cut 5 bases from V and 5 bases from J; bases unmatched to any gene: 5. Germline lookup yields CDR1 MNHEY and CDR2 SVGAGI. The CDR3 nucleotides read TGTGCCAGCAGTAGGGGGCGCTTGACTGAAGCTTTCTTT. Its translation is CASSRGRLTEAFF.

The CDR3 sequence: CASSDYPTGGGGYTF. The CDR3 coding sequence is TGTGCCAGCAGTGACTACCCCACAGGGGGTGGGGGCTACACCTTC. The V call is TRBV6-4, the J call TRBJ1-2; the match to TRBD1 covers 8 bases. V gave up 1 base and J gave up 8 bases; unmatched junction bases: 9. From germline, CDR1 is MRHNA and CDR2 SNTAGT. The CDR3 is 15 residues long.

This clone has just one count. This chain links TRBV7-9 with TRBJ1-1; D is ambiguous. Per germline, CDR1 SEHNR and CDR2 FQNEAQ (reference sequence). Trimming took off 6 bases at V and 3 bases at J, with 5 bases between the two ends. The CDR3 length is 11 residues. The CDR3 here is CASRRDTEAFF. CDR3 coding DNA: TGTGCCAGCAGGCGGGACACTGAAGCTTTCTTT.

The V and J genes are TRBV27 and TRBJ2-5; D is perhaps TRBD1 (7 bases). Germline V gene lookup returns CDR1 MNHEY and CDR2 SMNVEV (reference sequence). The V gene lost 6 bases and the J gene lost 4 bases, with 18 bases spanning the gap. The CDR3 has 15 residues. This CDR3 reads CASRATGAGRETQYF. In DNA form, the CDR3 reads TGTGCCAGCAGGGCCACAGGGGCGGGGCGAGAGACCCAGTACTTC.

This chain uses TRBV2 with TRBJ1-5; the match to TRBD1 covers 7 bases. CDR1 is SNHLY and CDR2 is FYNNEI in the germline V gene. The CDR3 contains 14 residues. Germline trimming cut 5 bases from V and 5 bases from J; bases unmatched to any gene: 6. CDR3 amino acids: CASSRQGADQPQHF. In DNA form, the CDR3 reads TGTGCCAGCAGTCGACAGGGAGCGGATCAGCCCCAGCATTTT. The entire variable domain, with the rest obtained from reference TRBV2 and TRBJ1-5, is as follows: EPEVTQTPSHQVTQMGQEVILRCVPISNHLYFYWYRQILGQKVEFLVSFYNNEISEKSEIFDDQFSVERPDGSNFTLKIRSTKLEDSAMYFCASSRQGADQPQHFGDGTRLSIL.

The chain employs TRBV7-9 and TRBJ2-2; 8 bases are shared with TRBD2. From germline, CDR1 is SEHNR and CDR2 FQNEAQ (reference sequence). V shed 5 bases and J 1 base; nucleotides not matched to a gene: 3. The CDR3 covers 15 residues. This CDR3 is CASSAGGLNTGELFF. CDR3 sequence (DNA): TGTGCCAGCAGCGCGGGGGGCCTGAACACCGGGGAGCTGTTTTTT. The complete variable domain, with remaining parts taken from reference TRBV7-9 and TRBJ2-2, reads DTGVSQNPRHKITKRGQNVTFRCDPISEHNRLYWYRQTLGQGPEFLTYFQNEAQLEKSRLLSDRFSAERPKGSFSTLEIQRTEQGDSAMYLCASSAGGLNTGELFFGEGSRLTVL.

The chain recombines TRBV9 with TRBJ1-2; the D gene is possibly TRBD1 (5 bases). There are 16 residues in the CDR3. V was cut by 0 bases and J by 0 bases, with 12 bases left in between. Germline CDR1 reads SGDLS; CDR2 reads YYNGEE. The CDR3 spells CASSVGSRAPNYGYTF. CDR3 coding DNA: TGTGCCAGCAGCGTAGGCTCCAGGGCCCCTAACTATGGCTACACCTTC.

This clone occurred a few times. The rearrangement uses TRBV5-1 and TRBJ2-7; D remains unclear. The ends were cut back, 4 bases at V and 4 bases at J, with 12 bases in the middle. This CDR3 is built from 13 residues. Germline-derived CDR1 and CDR2 are SGHRS and YFSETQ. The CDR3 DNA reads TGCGCCAGCAGCGTCCTCACCGGGTACGAGCAGTACTTC. This sequence encodes CASSVLTGYEQYF. The complete variable domain, with remaining parts taken from reference TRBV5-1 and TRBJ2-7, reads KAGVTQTPRYLIKTRGQQVTLSCSPISGHRSVSWYQQTPGQGLQFLFEYFSETQRNKGNFPGRFSGRQFSNSRSEMNVSTLELGDSALYLCASSVLTGYEQYFGPGTRLTVT.

This rearrangement joins TRBV19 to TRBJ1-5; TRBD1 might be the D (5 bases). CDR3 size: 13 residues. CDR1 is LNHDA and CDR2 is SQIVND in the germline V gene (reference sequence). The germline V and J ends were trimmed by 3 bases and 7 bases, with 10 bases remaining between them. This CDR3 is CASSIVGGQPQHF. The CDR3 nucleotides are TGTGCCAGTAGTATCGTGGGGGGGCAGCCCCAGCATTTT.

The chain has TRBV2 and TRBJ2-7; the match to TRBD2 covers 7 bases. From germline, CDR1 is SNHLY and CDR2 FYNNEI. J lost 2 bases, V lost 8 bases, and 12 bases had no gene match. CDR3 length equals 15 residues. The CDR3 loop reads CASRRDYQTAYEQYF. The CDR3 DNA reads as TGTGCCAGCCGGAGGGACTACCAAACCGCCTACGAGCAGTACTTC. Together with reference TRBV2 and TRBJ2-7, the CDR3 gives the full variable domain: EPEVTQTPSHQVTQMGQEVILRCVPISNHLYFYWYRQILGQKVEFLVSFYNNEISEKSEIFDDQFSVERPDGSNFTLKIRSTKLEDSAMYFCASRRDYQTAYEQYFGPGTRLTVT.

The J gene is TRBJ2-7, the V gene TRBV11-1, with 7 bases lining up with TRBD2. J gave up 0 bases and V 1 base, and 6 bases lay outside the gene matches. In germline, CDR1 is SGHAT, CDR2 FQDESV (reference sequence). The CDR3 is 16 residues long. The CDR3 is CASSLEIAGLSYEQYF. The CDR3 nucleotides read TGTGCCAGCAGCTTAGAAATAGCGGGTCTCTCCTACGAGCAGTACTTC.